Below are 15 T cell receptor beta chains sequenced from a single sample in a study of OX40 agonist ivuxolimab in advanced cancers. To prepare the library, the immunoSEQ multiplex PCR assay was applied. This immuneACCESS table, as held by TCRdb, lists in-frame sequences with V and J called but not all clones. Of the missing ones, under half trace to an unresolved V gene in checked studies; the others have no known cause. The sample table lists roughly 60,000 clones, 84% of them with a count of one. The top ten clonotypes cover around 4.5% of the sample. Source: CD4+ or CD8+ T cells sorted from blood, taken in a trial of the OX40 agonist ivuxolimab. The receptor source for this set is an adult with an advanced solid tumor such as melanoma, head and neck, liver or kidney cancer.

The rearrangement links TRBV28 to TRBJ1-2; no definite D call. Trimming took off 5 bases at V and 2 bases at J, with 9 bases between the two ends. The CDR3 is made up of 13 amino acids. Germline CDR1 reads MDHEN; CDR2 reads SYDVKM. CDR3 loop: CASSPPQNYGYTF. For the CDR3, the DNA is TGTGCCAGCAGTCCTCCACAGAACTATGGCTACACCTTC.

About this clone: At one of its ends the junction is not consistent with the germline gene, which may arise from a read error. The chain is built from TRBV5-1 and TRBJ2-2, with TRBD1 matching 8 bases. The CDR3 sequence is 15 residues long. The germline V gene has CDR1 SGHRS and CDR2 YFSETQ. DNA for the CDR3: TGCGCCAGCAGTTTGGGACAGGCGTGGGCCGGGGAGCTGTTTTTT. Protein sequence: CASSLGQAWAGELFF.

V gene TRBV11-2 combines with J gene TRBJ2-7; 7 bases line up with TRBD1. The germline gives CDR1 SGHAT, CDR2 FQNNGV. The CDR3 is 14 residues long. The ends lost 0 bases at V and 6 bases at J; junction bases unmatched: 5. CDR3 residues: CASSLERAGGEQYF. In DNA form, the CDR3 reads TGTGCCAGCAGCTTAGAACGAGCAGGGGGCGAGCAGTACTTC.

Only a few counts were recorded for this clone. The chain joins TRBV5-1 to TRBJ1-2; TRBD1 agrees at 12 bases. The CDR3 is made up of 15 amino acids. Germline loops: CDR1 SGHRS, CDR2 YFSETQ. Trimming removed 4 bases from V and 6 bases from J; junction bases left unmatched: 7. DNA for the CDR3: TGCGCCAGCAGCCAATGGGACAGGGGGCGGGATGGCTACACCTTC. Translating it yields CASSQWDRGRDGYTF.

This rearrangement joins TRBV7-9 to TRBJ2-4; D remains ambiguous. Trimming stripped 4 bases from V and 7 bases from J, with 14 bases between. Germline V gene sequence: CDR1 SEHNR, CDR2 FQNEAQ (reference sequence). This CDR3 has 14 amino acids. The CDR3 spells CASSSTTGRNIQYF. CDR3 nucleotide sequence: TGTGCCAGCAGCTCAACGACTGGTAGGAACATTCAGTACTTC.

The chain combines TRBV28 with TRBJ2-5, with D perhaps matching TRBD1 (6 bases). Trimming removed 6 bases at V and 2 bases at J, with 13 bases between. CDR1 and CDR2 (germline): MDHEN, SYDVKM. The CDR3 totals 14 residues. The CDR3: CASRPTGPQETQYF. The CDR3 region has the DNA TGTGCCAGCAGGCCGACAGGACCTCAAGAGACCCAGTACTTC.

The table lists this clone with a count of one. The chain links TRBV5-4 to TRBJ2-1; no clear D. Between the trimmed V and J ends, which lost 0 bases and 4 bases, there was a span of 5 bases. The germline CDR1 and CDR2 sequences are SGHNT and YYREEE (reference sequence). The CDR3 has 13 residues. The CDR3 DNA sequence: TGTGCCAGCAGCTTGGACAGTTACAATGAGCAGTTCTTC. Its protein product is CASSLDSYNEQFF. Full variable domain (missing parts from reference TRBV5-4 and TRBJ2-1): ETGVTQSPTHLIKTRGQQVTLRCSSQSGHNTVSWYQQALGQGPQFIFQYYREEENGRGNFPPRFSGLQFPNYSSELNVNALELDDSALYLCASSLDSYNEQFFGPGTRLTVL.

This chain links TRBV5-8 with TRBJ1-6; D might be TRBD1 (6 bases). This CDR3 is built from 15 residues. V shed 4 bases and J shed 7 bases, with 15 bases lying between them. Germline lookup yields CDR1 SGHTS and CDR2 YDEGEE. The CDR3 nucleotides are TGTGCCAGCAGCCAGACCGGGACACCGAATTCACCCCTCCACTTT. This translates into CASSQTGTPNSPLHF.

CDR3 sequence: CASSQEGDSGGETQYF. CDR3 nucleotide sequence: TGTGCCAGCAGCCAAGAGGGAGACTCGGGGGGGGAGACCCAGTACTTC. The chain recombines TRBV4-2 with TRBJ2-5, with 8 bases lining up with TRBD2. This CDR3 has 16 residues. CDR1 is LGHNA, CDR2 YNFKEQ, per germline. Trimming at V came to 0 bases and at J to 5 bases, leaving 8 bases not matched to a gene.

The chain combines TRBV5-1 with TRBJ2-6; D remains unclear. Trimming cost V 4 bases and J 0 bases, with 8 bases left between them. The germline V gene encodes CDR1 SGHRS and CDR2 YFSETQ. This CDR3 is 15 amino acids long. The CDR3 nucleotides read TGCGCCAGCAGCCTCGGATCCTCTGGGGCCAACGTCCTGACTTTC. Its protein product is CASSLGSSGANVLTF.

This clone was seen only a few times. The chain employs TRBV29-1 and TRBJ2-7, with 7 bases fitting TRBD2. Germline CDR1 is SQVTM and CDR2 is ANQGSEA. The CDR3 is 14 residues long. Trimming at V came to 5 bases and at J to 0 bases, leaving 7 bases not matched to a gene. CDR3 coding DNA: TGCAGCGTTCTTAGGGAGGGGAGCTCCTACGAGCAGTACTTC. It specifies CSVLREGSSYEQYF.

The J gene is TRBJ2-2, the V gene TRBV28; TRBD2 matches 7 bases. CDR3 length: 14 amino acids. Germline V CDR1 and CDR2: MDHEN, SYDVKM. Trimming cost V 7 bases and J 3 bases; bases outside gene matches: 5. The CDR3 sequence: CASTRGGYTGELFF. The DNA for the CDR3 is TGTGCCAGCACCCGGGGAGGGTACACCGGGGAGCTGTTTTTT.

This sequence joins TRBV10-1 and TRBJ2-1; TRBD2 is a possible D gene (6 bases). Deletions cut 8 bases from V and 0 bases from J, with 11 bases between. Germline lookup yields CDR1 WNHNN and CDR2 SYGVQD (reference sequence). This CDR3 comprises 14 residues. CDR3 bases: TGCGCCAGCGGTAGCGGCAGCTCCTACAATGAGCAGTTCTTC. Amino acids: CASGSGSSYNEQFF.

The chain joins TRBV19 to TRBJ2-7; 8 positions agree with TRBD2. The CDR3 has 13 residues. V gave up 5 bases and J gave up 4 bases; unmatched junction bases: 4. The germline V gene has CDR1 LNHDA and CDR2 SQIVND (reference sequence). The chain's CDR3 is CASSFGTSYEQYF. CDR3 DNA: TGTGCCAGTAGTTTCGGGACTAGTTACGAGCAGTACTTC.

Only a few counts were recorded for this clone. This chain connects TRBV6-1 to TRBJ2-7, with D perhaps TRBD1 (6 bases). From germline, CDR1 is MNHNS and CDR2 SASEGT. The CDR3 covers 13 residues. Trimming pared 2 bases from V and 2 bases from J, leaving 7 bases between. CDR3 protein: CASSETGPYEQYF. In DNA form, the CDR3 reads TGTGCCAGCAGTGAAACAGGGCCCTACGAGCAGTACTTC.